The 8 T cell receptor beta chains listed next were all sequenced from one sample in a study of cytomegalovirus exposure and HLA in healthy donors. Here immunoSEQ multiplex PCR was the method, and the copy in TCRdb shows in-frame clones only, minus some. The data show approximately 150,000 clones, with more than 70% seen just once and 10% to 13% held by the top ten. The source material was PBMCs. The receptors were gathered from a man aged 25-45 years in good health and CMV-seropositive.

The rearrangement uses TRBV6-1 and TRBJ1-2, with TRBD1 matching 11 bases. J lost 8 bases, V lost 2 bases, and 13 bases had no gene match. CDR3 length: 17 amino acids. Germline V gives CDR1 MNHNS, CDR2 SASEGT. The CDR3 loop reads CASSELTGTGGWWGYTF. The CDR3 DNA sequence: TGTGCCAGCAGTGAACTCACCGGGACAGGGGGTTGGTGGGGCTACACCTTC.

V gene TRBV7-3 combines with J gene TRBJ2-1; TRBD2 agrees at 14 bases. V trimming: 5 bases; J trimming: 6 bases; junction bases outside the gene matches: 3. Germline V CDR1 and CDR2: SGHTA, FQGTGA. The CDR3 is 15 residues long. The CDR3 DNA reads as TGTGCCAGCAGCCCGGGACTAGCGGGGGTCAATGAGCAGTTCTTC. It translates to CASSPGLAGVNEQFF.

V usage is TRBV5-1 and J usage is TRBJ2-3; D is perhaps TRBD2 (5 bases). The length of the CDR3 is 15 residues. V shed 5 bases and J shed 4 bases, with 17 bases lying between them. The germline V gene has CDR1 SGHRS and CDR2 YFSETQ. In DNA, the CDR3 is TGCGCCAGCAGTAGAAGGGCGGCGGGTGCAGATACGCAGTATTTT. It is translated as CASSRRAAGADTQYF.

This clone was counted once. This rearrangement joins TRBV5-4 to TRBJ1-3, with D possibly TRBD1 on 5 matching bases. Trimming shortened V by 1 base and J by 0 bases, and 5 bases separated the two germline ends. Germline CDR1 and CDR2: SGHNT and YYREEE (reference sequence). This CDR3 has 14 amino acids. DNA of the CDR3: TGTGCCAGCAGCTTGCAGGGCTCTGGAAACACCATATATTTT. Translating it yields CASSLQGSGNTIYF.

This clone was picked up one time. The genes are TRBV6-5 and TRBJ2-7; D may be TRBD1 (6 bases). Per the germline V gene, CDR1 is MNHEY and CDR2 is SVGAGI. V lost 5 bases to trimming and J lost 3 bases, with 14 bases between them. The CDR3 has 14 residues. CDR3 amino acids: CASSPYRDNYEQYF. CDR3 coding DNA: TGTGCCAGCAGTCCATACCGGGACAACTACGAGCAGTACTTC.

The chain has TRBV23-1 and TRBJ2-7; no reliable D call. Being an ORF, TRBV23-1 has a function that is uncertain. Deletions cut 1 base from V and 6 bases from J, with 7 bases between. The CDR3 extends over 12 amino acids. This CDR3 reads CASSQWAGEQYF. CDR3 bases: TGCGCCAGCAGTCAATGGGCAGGCGAGCAGTACTTC.

The chain couples TRBV27 to TRBJ2-7; the match to TRBD2 covers 10 bases. This CDR3 is built from 14 residues. Losses at the gene ends were 9 bases for V and 0 bases for J; bases not matched to a gene: 5. CDR1 and CDR2 from the germline V gene are MNHEY and SMNVEV (reference sequence). The CDR3 loop is CASSAGGPSYEQYF. CDR3 in DNA: TGTGCCAGTTCAGCGGGAGGGCCCTCCTACGAGCAGTACTTC.

This chain connects TRBV5-6 to TRBJ2-1; possible D gene TRBD1, 6 bases. The V and J ends lost 4 bases and 0 bases respectively, with 11 bases between them. Germline lookup yields CDR1 SGHDT and CDR2 YYEEEE. The CDR3 is 15 residues long. The CDR3 region has the DNA TGTGCCAGCAGCATACGACAGGACTCCTACAATGAGCAGTTCTTC. Translated: CASSIRQDSYNEQFF.